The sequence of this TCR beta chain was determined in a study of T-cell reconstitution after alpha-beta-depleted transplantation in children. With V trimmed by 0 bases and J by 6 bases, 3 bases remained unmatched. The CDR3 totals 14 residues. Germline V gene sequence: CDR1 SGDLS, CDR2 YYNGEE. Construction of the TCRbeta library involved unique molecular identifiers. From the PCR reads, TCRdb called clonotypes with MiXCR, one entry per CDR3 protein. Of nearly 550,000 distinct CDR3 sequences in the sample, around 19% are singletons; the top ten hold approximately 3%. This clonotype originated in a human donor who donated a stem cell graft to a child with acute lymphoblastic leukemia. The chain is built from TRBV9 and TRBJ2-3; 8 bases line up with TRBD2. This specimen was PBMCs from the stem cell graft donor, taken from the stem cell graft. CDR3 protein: CASSVAGGADTQYF. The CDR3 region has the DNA TGTGCCAGCAGCGTAGCGGGAGGGGCGGATACGCAGTATTTT.